Listed here are 13 T cell receptor beta chains from one sample, sequenced in a study of identical twins. From the 5' RACE reads, TCRdb called clonotypes with MiXCR, one entry per CDR3 protein. The sample has roughly 1,500,000 distinct CDR3 sequences; around 33% are singletons. Sequencing was performed on cord blood. The receptors shown here come from a newborn girl in good health.

The chain recombines TRBV15 with TRBJ2-7; D is unclear. This CDR3 comprises 14 residues. Germline assignment: CDR1 LNHNV and CDR2 YYDKDF (reference sequence). V was shortened by 0 bases and J by 0 bases, with 6 bases between the two germline ends. The CDR3 sequence is CATSRDLTSYEQYF. The DNA for the CDR3 is TGTGCCACCAGCAGAGATCTCACCTCCTACGAGCAGTACTTC.

The chain couples TRBV7-9 to TRBJ1-4, with no clear D. There are 13 residues in the CDR3. Between the trimmed V and J ends, which lost 0 bases and 12 bases, there was a span of 11 bases. CDR1 and CDR2 from the germline V gene are SEHNR and FQNEAQ (reference sequence). CDR3 amino acids: CASSLAQPVELFF. The CDR3 DNA sequence: TGTGCCAGCAGCTTAGCGCAGCCGGTAGAACTGTTTTTT.

The V gene is TRBV20-1, the J gene TRBJ2-3; 10 bases map to TRBD1. CDR3 length: 15 residues. Germline-derived CDR1 and CDR2 are DFQATT and SNEGSKA (reference sequence). V was clipped by 6 bases and J by 1 base; unmatched bases: 7. The CDR3, as DNA: TGCAGTGCAGGGGGACAGGGGAGAGGCACAGATACGCAGTATTTT. Its protein is CSAGGQGRGTDTQYF.

V gene TRBV3-1 combines with J gene TRBJ2-5; a possible D gene is TRBD2 (7 bases). This CDR3 is 15 amino acids long. V gave up 4 bases and J gave up 11 bases, with 23 bases separating them. The germline V gene encodes CDR1 LGHDT and CDR2 YNNKEL (reference sequence). Here the CDR3 DNA reads TGTGCCAGCAGCCGACGGGGGGCTAGTGGCAATGAGCAGTACTTC. Its translation is CASSRRGASGNEQYF.

The chain links TRBV24-1 to TRBJ2-7; 8 nucleotides match TRBD1. This CDR3 region has 15 residues. The trim removed 6 bases at V and 4 bases at J, leaving 10 bases unmatched. CDR1 KGHDR and CDR2 SFDVKD come from the germline V gene. The CDR3 reads CATSHGGTGKYEQYF. CDR3 DNA sequence: TGTGCCACCAGTCATGGAGGGACAGGTAAATACGAGCAGTACTTC.

This clonotype was seen a few times. The chain has TRBV5-1 and TRBJ2-7, with 12 bases matching TRBD2. J was trimmed by 3 bases and V by 1 base; bases with no gene match: 11. The CDR3 is 18 residues long. The germline gives CDR1 SGHRS, CDR2 YFSETQ. CDR3 nucleotide sequence: TGCGCCAGCAGCTTGCGGACTAGCGGGACGTACGTCTACTACGAGCAGTACTTC. Its translation is CASSLRTSGTYVYYEQYF.

This clonotype turned up a few times. The V gene is TRBV5-1, the J gene TRBJ2-5, with 13 bases fitting TRBD2. The J call is uncertain, as TRBJ2-7 better fits the DNA end. The CDR3 length is 15 residues. Per germline, CDR1 SGHRS and CDR2 YFSETQ. CDR3 sequence reads: CASSPGLAGKVEQYF. CDR3 coding DNA: TGCGCCAGCAGCCCGGGACTAGCGGGGAAGGTCGAGCAGTACTTC.

A remark on this clonotype: The junction departs from germline at one end; a sequencing error may be responsible. The chain has TRBV28 and TRBJ2-7; 8 bases align to TRBD2. The CDR3 has 16 amino acids. Germline CDR1 MDHEN, CDR2 SYDVKM. CDR3 sequence: CASNLHPGTSSYEQYF. DNA for the CDR3: TGTGCCAGCAATTTACATCCCGGGACTAGCTCCTACGAGCAGTACTTC.

This clonotype was detected a few times. The V and J genes are TRBV14 and TRBJ2-3; tentative D call: TRBD2 (7 bases). V was trimmed by 1 base and J by 2 bases, leaving 16 bases between them. The CDR3 is 17 residues long. Germline loops: CDR1 SGHDN, CDR2 FVKESK. The chain's CDR3 is CASSQVGGPAITDTQYF. CDR3 coding DNA: TGTGCCAGCAGCCAAGTCGGGGGGCCCGCTATCACAGATACGCAGTATTTT.

The chain is built from TRBV7-2 and TRBJ2-2, with TRBD2 identical over 8 bases. V was clipped by 1 base and J by 2 bases; unmatched bases: 9. The CDR3 is 18 residues long. Looked up from germline, CDR1 is SGHTA and CDR2 is FQGNSA. The CDR3 nucleotides are TGTGCCAGCAGCTTAGACATTAGAGCGGGGGCAAACACCGGGGAGCTGTTTTTT. Translated, it gives CASSLDIRAGANTGELFF. The complete variable domain, with remaining parts taken from reference TRBV7-2 and TRBJ2-2, reads GAGVSQSPSNKVTEKGKDVELRCDPISGHTALYWYRQSLGQGLEFLIYFQGNSAPDKSGLPSDRFSAERTGGSVSTLTIQRTQQEDSAVYLCASSLDIRAGANTGELFFGEGSRLTVL.

This chain connects TRBV20-1 to TRBJ2-1; TRBD2 aligns across 15 bases. The ends lost 6 bases at V and 0 bases at J; junction bases unmatched: 6. Germline V lookup: CDR1 DFQATT, CDR2 SNEGSKA (reference sequence). The CDR3 has 17 amino acids. CDR3 sequence: CSAMGLAGGHSYNEQFF. The DNA of the CDR3 is TGCAGTGCGATGGGACTAGCGGGAGGCCACTCCTACAATGAGCAGTTCTTC.

V usage is TRBV7-6 and J usage is TRBJ2-1; 8 positions match TRBD2. The CDR3 spans 13 residues. Trimming cost V 5 bases and J 9 bases; bases outside gene matches: 6. Germline V gives CDR1 SGHVS, CDR2 FNYEAQ. In DNA form, the CDR3 reads TGTGCCAGCAGCATAAATAGCGGGATTGAGCAGTTCTTC. Translated: CASSINSGIEQFF.

On this clonotype: At one end the junction does not follow the germline gene, possibly because of a read error. This rearrangement joins TRBV6-1 to TRBJ1-2; D not resolved. From germline, CDR1 is MNHNS and CDR2 SASEGT. The CDR3 contains 13 residues. This CDR3 reads CASSEQDDYSYTF. The CDR3 region has the DNA TGTGCCAGCAGTGAACAGGACGACTATAGCTACACCTTC.